These 32 T cell receptor beta chains were all obtained from the same sample, sequenced in a study of shared clonotypes between healthy human individuals. Clones were read by immunoSEQ multiplex PCR, and TCRdb kept only the in-frame ones, dropping some. This sample has hundreds of thousands of clones; 75% to 85% occur once, and the top ten carry roughly 13%. Material: PBMCs. The origin of the receptors is a middle-aged woman in good health. Some clones in this sample may be carry-over from other donors' samples.

The CDR3 loop reads CASSLGGTAYGYTF. The CDR3 DNA reads as TGTGCCAGCAGCTTGGGGGGAACAGCATATGGCTACACCTTC. The chain recombines TRBV5-4 with TRBJ1-2; D remains ambiguous. Germline V gene lookup returns CDR1 SGHNT and CDR2 YYREEE (reference sequence). CDR3 size: 14 residues. Trimming took off 0 bases at V and 5 bases at J, with 11 bases between the two ends.

The chain joins TRBV6-5 to TRBJ2-7; D possibly corresponds to TRBD1 (6 bases). The germline gives CDR1 MNHEY, CDR2 SVGAGI. Trimming removed 7 bases at V and 5 bases at J, with 15 bases between. This CDR3 spans 13 amino acids. The CDR3 nucleotides are TGTGCCAGCACCCGACCAGGGGCGGACGAGCAGTACTTC. Its protein product is CASTRPGADEQYF.

The rearrangement uses TRBV7-7 and TRBJ2-7; 12 bases fit TRBD2. Trimming cost V 6 bases and J 7 bases; bases outside gene matches: 7. CDR3 length: 14 residues. Germline CDR1 reads SSHAT; CDR2 reads FNYEAQ (reference sequence). CDR3 region: CASSATSGSWEQYF. CDR3 nucleotide sequence: TGTGCCAGCAGTGCGACTAGCGGGAGTTGGGAGCAGTACTTC.

The rearrangement links TRBV5-1 to TRBJ2-6; D is unclear. V lost 4 bases, J lost 2 bases, and 7 bases lay in between. Germline CDR1 SGHRS, CDR2 YFSETQ. The CDR3 totals 14 residues. The CDR3 region has the DNA TGCGCCAGCAGCCCTGCTACTGGGGCCAACGTCCTGACTTTC. This translates into CASSPATGANVLTF.

This chain links TRBV5-6 with TRBJ2-2; 7 bases are shared with TRBD1. The CDR3 is 18 amino acids. CDR1 is SGHDT and CDR2 is YYEEEE in the germline V gene. Trimming removed 1 base from V and 4 bases from J; junction bases left unmatched: 13. This chain's CDR3 is CASSLWTGGGPGTGELFF. In nucleotides, the CDR3 is TGTGCCAGCAGCTTGTGGACAGGCGGCGGACCGGGCACCGGGGAGCTGTTTTTT.

The chain couples TRBV7-2 to TRBJ2-7; the D gene is possibly TRBD2 (5 bases). V lost 1 base and J lost 4, with 11 bases in between. CDR1 is SGHTA, CDR2 FQGNSA, per germline. The length of the CDR3 is 14 residues. In DNA form, the CDR3 reads TGTGCCAGCAGCTTAGGACCCGGGATGTACGAGCAGTACTTC. Residues: CASSLGPGMYEQYF.

The chain carries TRBV19 and TRBJ1-1; D remains unclear. CDR1 LNHDA and CDR2 SQIVND come from the germline V gene (reference sequence). The CDR3 loop spans 13 amino acids. Trimming pared 3 bases from V and 2 bases from J, leaving 7 bases between. The CDR3 protein is CASSMGSNTEAFF. The CDR3 bases are TGTGCCAGTAGTATGGGTTCAAACACTGAAGCTTTCTTT.

The chain carries TRBV30 and TRBJ1-2; perhaps TRBD1 as D (5 bases). The CDR3 spans 15 residues. Germline loops: CDR1 GTSNPN, CDR2 SVGIG (reference sequence). Trimming left V 1 base short and J 4 bases short, with 16 bases between. CDR3: CAWSGQGNLAYGYTF. The CDR3 bases are TGTGCCTGGAGTGGCCAGGGTAATCTAGCCTATGGCTACACCTTC. Looking up the rest from reference TRBV30 and TRBJ1-2 gives the full variable domain: SQTIHQWPATLVQPVGSPLSLECTVEGTSNPNLYWYRQAAGRGLQLLFYSVGIGQISSEVPQNLSASRPQDRQFILSSKKLLLSDSGFYLCAWSGQGNLAYGYTFGSGTRLTVV.

The rearrangement joins TRBV6-1 to TRBJ2-7; maybe TRBD2 (6 bases). Looked up from germline, CDR1 is MNHNS and CDR2 is SASEGT. This CDR3 spans 15 amino acids. V was clipped by 4 bases and J by 1 base, with 14 bases between them. The CDR3 bases are TGTGCCAGCAGTGTAAGACTAGACTCTTCCTACGAGCAGTACTTC. It specifies CASSVRLDSSYEQYF.

This clone has a handful of counts. The chain recombines TRBV5-6 with TRBJ2-3; D remains ambiguous. Germline lookup yields CDR1 SGHDT and CDR2 YYEEEE. V was pared by 3 bases and J by 7 bases, with 18 bases between. This CDR3 comprises 15 residues. The CDR3 loop reads CASSSNPGLSNTQYF. In nucleotides, the CDR3 is TGTGCCAGCAGCTCAAACCCCGGCCTGTCAAATACGCAGTATTTT.

The chain is built from TRBV7-6 and TRBJ1-1; the D is unclear. Germline V lookup: CDR1 SGHVS, CDR2 FNYEAQ. The V end was cut by 2 bases, the J end by 0 bases, with 10 bases between. CDR3 length: 15 amino acids. CDR3 region: CASSLKGGLNTEAFF. The CDR3 nucleotides are TGTGCCAGCAGCTTAAAGGGCGGGCTGAACACTGAAGCTTTCTTT.

This clone was counted only a few times. The V call is TRBV28, the J call TRBJ1-5, with D maybe TRBD1 (5 bases). The V end lost 1 base, the J end lost 11 bases, and 12 bases lay between the germline ends. CDR3 length: 13 residues. Germline V gene lookup returns CDR1 MDHEN and CDR2 SYDVKM. CDR3 DNA sequence: TGTGCCAGCAGTTTATCGTCAGGGCTGGCCCAGCATTTT. It specifies CASSLSSGLAQHF.

The J gene is TRBJ2-7, the V gene TRBV30; 11 nucleotides agree with TRBD2. This CDR3 comprises 13 residues. With V trimmed by 8 bases and J by 4 bases, 7 bases remained unmatched. Germline assignment: CDR1 GTSNPN and CDR2 SVGIG (reference sequence). The CDR3 sequence is CAVSGRASYEQYF. The CDR3 DNA reads as TGTGCCGTTAGCGGGAGGGCCTCTTACGAGCAGTACTTC.

This chain links TRBV18 with TRBJ1-4, with 8 bases that match TRBD1. The ends lost 2 bases at V and 7 bases at J; junction bases unmatched: 3. The length of the CDR3 is 14 residues. Germline loops: CDR1 KGHSH, CDR2 LQKENI. CDR3 loop: CASSPRQGREKLFF. For the CDR3, the DNA is TGTGCCAGCTCACCAAGACAGGGGCGTGAAAAACTGTTTTTT.

This clone turned up a few times. The chain has TRBV5-1 and TRBJ1-1; D possibly corresponds to TRBD1 (6 bases). The CDR3 loop spans 15 amino acids. Germline V gives CDR1 SGHRS, CDR2 YFSETQ. The V gene lost 3 bases and the J gene lost 5 bases, with 17 bases spanning the gap. DNA for the CDR3: TGCGCCAGCAGCTGGGGGACATGGTGGGATACTGAAGCTTTCTTT. Translated: CASSWGTWWDTEAFF.

V gene TRBV28 combines with J gene TRBJ2-1; 13 positions match TRBD2. Trimming at V came to 6 bases and at J to 9 bases, leaving 5 bases not matched to a gene. Looked up from germline, CDR1 is MDHEN and CDR2 is SYDVKM. This CDR3 has 14 amino acids. The CDR3 spells CASRTSGRSIEQFF. The CDR3 DNA reads TGTGCCAGCAGGACTAGCGGGAGGTCCATTGAGCAGTTCTTC.

This chain links TRBV9 with TRBJ2-7; 10 bases fit TRBD1. Trimming took 4 bases from V and 0 from J; bases not matched to a gene: 7. Germline V CDR1 and CDR2: SGDLS, YYNGEE. The length of the CDR3 is 16 residues. The CDR3, as DNA: TGTGCCAGCAGCCCTACCCGGACAGGGGGCTCCTACGAGCAGTACTTC. It translates to CASSPTRTGGSYEQYF.

CDR3 coding DNA: TGTGCCAGCAGCTTAATGGGCGGGAGCGTAGGTGAGCAGTTCTTC. Translated, it gives CASSLMGGSVGEQFF. The chain couples TRBV7-8 to TRBJ2-1; 7 bases match TRBD2. The trim removed 2 bases at V and 9 bases at J, leaving 10 bases unmatched. The CDR3 has 15 amino acids. Germline assignment: CDR1 SGHVS and CDR2 FQNEAQ. Full variable domain (rest looked up from reference TRBV7-8 and TRBJ2-1): GAGVSQSPRYKVAKRGQDVALRCDPISGHVSLFWYQQALGQGPEFLTYFQNEAQLDKSGLPSDRFFAERPEGSVSTLKIQRTQQEDSAVYLCASSLMGGSVGEQFFGPGTRLTVL.

The V call is TRBV4-3, the J call TRBJ2-5; TRBD2 agrees at 8 bases. This CDR3 has 14 residues. The germline V gene has CDR1 LGHNA and CDR2 YSLEER. The trim removed 0 bases at V and 7 bases at J, leaving 4 bases unmatched. Here the CDR3 DNA reads TGCGCCAGCAGCCAAGATCCCCTAGCGGGGACCCAGTACTTC. Residues: CASSQDPLAGTQYF.

V is TRBV7-3 and J is TRBJ2-6, with D perhaps TRBD1 or TRBD2 (5 bases each). Between the trimmed V and J ends, which lost 5 bases and 0 bases, there was a span of 17 bases. Germline V gene data show CDR1 as SGHTA and CDR2 as FQGTGA. This CDR3 is 18 amino acids long. The CDR3, as DNA: TGTGCCAGCAGCCCCTTCGGGGCCCGAAGCTCTGGGGCCAACGTCCTGACTTTC. Translation gives CASSPFGARSSGANVLTF.

This clone occurred a few times. Other DNA sequences of this sample code for an identical CDR3. The V gene is TRBV19, the J gene TRBJ1-5; D is unclear. CDR1 and CDR2 from the germline V gene are LNHDA and SQIVND (reference sequence). V was pared by 3 bases and J by 4 bases, with 7 bases between. The CDR3 has 13 amino acids. The CDR3 nucleotides read TGTGCCAGTAGTATGAGTGTAAATCAGCCCCAGCATTTT. Translation: CASSMSVNQPQHF.

This chain links TRBV4-1 with TRBJ2-2; TRBD2 might be the D (5 bases). The CDR3 runs to 16 residues. The germline CDR1 and CDR2 sequences are MGHRA and YSYEKL. The ends were cut back, 1 base at V and 4 bases at J, with 13 bases in the middle. The CDR3 spells CASSQGGLSSTGELFF. The CDR3 DNA follows: TGCGCCAGCAGCCAAGGAGGACTGTCGAGCACCGGGGAGCTGTTTTTT.

This rearrangement joins TRBV6-5 to TRBJ2-2; D unresolved. This CDR3 region has 11 residues. Germline loops: CDR1 MNHEY, CDR2 SVGAGI. V was pared by 4 bases and J by 7 bases, with 4 bases between. The CDR3 loop is CASSLDGELFF. The CDR3 region has the DNA TGTGCCAGCAGTTTGGACGGGGAGCTGTTTTTT.

V and J are TRBV29-1 and TRBJ1-2; 12 bases are a match to TRBD1. This CDR3 has 12 residues. The ends lost 6 bases at V and 6 bases at J; junction bases unmatched: 2. Germline values: CDR1 SQVTM, CDR2 ANQGSEA. CDR3 nucleotides: TGCAGCGTGGGGACAGGGGGCAATGGCTACACCTTC. Protein sequence: CSVGTGGNGYTF.

With regard to this clone: Given a far larger clone just one base away, this is likely a sequencing read error. Other DNA sequences in this sample translate to the same CDR3. The rearrangement links TRBV30 to TRBJ1-2; 7 bases map to TRBD1. The CDR3 totals 16 residues. Germline lookup yields CDR1 GTSNPN and CDR2 SVGIG (reference sequence). With 3 bases clipped from V and 3 bases from J, the junction kept 13 bases outside the gene matches. DNA for the CDR3: TGTGCCTGGAGCGTCAACCCACAGGGGACTCACTATGGCTACACCTTC. Its translation: CAWSVNPQGTHYGYTF. Variable domain in full (rest from reference TRBV30 and TRBJ1-2): SQTIHQWPATLVQPVGSPLSLECTVEGTSNPNLYWYRQAAGRGLQLLFYSVGIGQISSEVPQNLSASRPQDRQFILSSKKLLLSDSGFYLCAWSVNPQGTHYGYTFGSGTRLTVV.

About this clone: This may come from a read error, since a much larger clone is one base off. This chain uses TRBV5-4 with TRBJ2-7; 8 nucleotides line up with TRBD1. Germline-derived CDR1 and CDR2 are SGHNT and YYREEE (reference sequence). Trimming took 4 bases from V and 1 from J; bases not matched to a gene: 4. This CDR3 region has 14 residues. The CDR3 nucleotides read TGTGCCAGCAGCCCCGGGACAGGATCCTACGAGCAGTACTTC. Protein product: CASSPGTGSYEQYF.

Written as DNA, the CDR3 is TGTGCCAGCAGCTCTCCCGACAGGGGCGACACTGAAGCTTTCTTT. Its protein product is CASSSPDRGDTEAFF. V and J are TRBV21-1 and TRBJ1-1; no DNA check was done on the table's D call, TRBD1. TRBV21-1 is listed as a pseudogene. The CDR3 sequence is 15 residues long.

The chain employs TRBV18 and TRBJ2-2, with a possible D match to TRBD2 (7 bases). Looked up from germline, CDR1 is KGHSH and CDR2 is LQKENI. The CDR3 loop spans 16 amino acids. Trimming cost V 6 bases and J 3 bases, with 17 bases left between them. The DNA of the CDR3 is TGTGCCAGCTCGCGGGCGGGGGACACCTACACCGGGGAGCTGTTTTTT. Translating gives CASSRAGDTYTGELFF.

As concerns this clone: This likely came from a read error, as a far larger clone is one base away. The identical CDR3 is also encoded by other nucleotide sequences in the sample. The chain has TRBV30 and TRBJ2-2, with D perhaps TRBD2 (5 bases). Trimming removed 0 bases from V and 5 bases from J, with 13 bases in between. Germline V lookup: CDR1 GTSNPN, CDR2 SVGIG (reference sequence). The CDR3 is 15 amino acids. DNA of the CDR3: TGTGCCTGGAGTGTAAAACCCCGGGATACCGGGGAGCTGTTTTTT. This encodes CAWSVKPRDTGELFF.

The gene calls are TRBV6-6 and TRBJ2-3; 12 nucleotides line up with TRBD2. The J segment lost 2 bases and the V segment lost 2 bases, leaving 2 bases of the junction unmatched. This CDR3 contains 16 residues. CDR1 MNHNY and CDR2 SVGAGI come from the germline V gene (reference sequence). This CDR3 is CASSYRTSGNTDTQYF. The DNA for the CDR3 is TGTGCCAGCAGTTACAGGACTAGCGGGAACACAGATACGCAGTATTTT.

This chain connects TRBV30 to TRBJ2-7; 10 bases align to TRBD1. The V gene's germline CDR1 is GTSNPN and CDR2 SVGIG (reference sequence). This CDR3 is built from 13 residues. Losses at the gene ends were 5 bases for V and 4 bases for J; bases not matched to a gene: 5. CDR3 nucleotides: TGTGCCTGGGGCGGGACAGGGGATTACGAGCAGTACTTC. Its protein is CAWGGTGDYEQYF.

This clone was observed a single time. The chain employs TRBV28 and TRBJ2-7; TRBD1 agrees at 8 bases. Germline CDR1 and CDR2: MDHEN and SYDVKM. After removal of 3 bases from V and 2 bases from J, the junction contained 6 bases not matched to a gene. There are 15 residues in the CDR3. As DNA, the CDR3 is TGTGCCAGCAGTTTGTGGGGGACAGGTACCTACGAGCAGTACTTC. It specifies CASSLWGTGTYEQYF.